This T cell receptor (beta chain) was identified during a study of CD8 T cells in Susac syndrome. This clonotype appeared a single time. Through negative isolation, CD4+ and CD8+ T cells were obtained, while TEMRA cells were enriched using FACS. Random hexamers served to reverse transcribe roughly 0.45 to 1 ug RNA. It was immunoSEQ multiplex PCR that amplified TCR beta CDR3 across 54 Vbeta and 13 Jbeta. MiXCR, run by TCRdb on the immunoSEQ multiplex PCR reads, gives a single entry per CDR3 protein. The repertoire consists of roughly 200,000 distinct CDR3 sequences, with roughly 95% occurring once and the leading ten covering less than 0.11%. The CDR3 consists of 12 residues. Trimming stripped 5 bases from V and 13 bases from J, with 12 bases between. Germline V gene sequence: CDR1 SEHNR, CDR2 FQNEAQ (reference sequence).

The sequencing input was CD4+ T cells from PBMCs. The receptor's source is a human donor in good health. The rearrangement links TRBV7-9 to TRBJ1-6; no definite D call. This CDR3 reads CASSMGQSPLHF. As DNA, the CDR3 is TGTGCCAGCAGCATGGGCCAGTCTCCCCTCCACTTT.